This T cell receptor beta chain was sequenced in a study of cytomegalovirus exposure and HLA in healthy donors. The V segment lost 0 bases and the J segment 2 bases; nucleotides outside the gene matches: 10. Germline V gene data show CDR1 as LNHDA and CDR2 as SQIVND (reference sequence). This CDR3 has 17 amino acids. About this clone itself: Its antigen is not identified.

Study-level findings and limits: Both high specificity and high sensitivity reportedly marked the classifier's diagnosis of cytomegalovirus status.

PCR was performed using 60 Vbeta and 13 Jbeta primers. Clones were sequenced by immunoSEQ multiplex PCR, and TCRdb holds only the in-frame ones, with some missing. The top ten hold 5.4% of the sample, which has roughly 120,000 clones, around 70% seen once. The sequenced material came from PBMCs. V is TRBV19 and J is TRBJ2-7; 7 nucleotides align to TRBD1. The TCR comes from a woman in her 70s in good health and CMV-seropositive. In DNA form, the CDR3 reads TGTGCCAGTAGTATAGAGCTAGGGACAGAGCCTCCCTACGAGCAGTACTTC. Amino acid sequence: CASSIELGTEPPYEQYF.